This TCR beta chain was observed in a study of CXCR3-negative and CXCR3-positive naive CD8 T cells. Notes on the study in general: CXCR3 expression dropped partially after cryopreservation, and most assays relied on fresh PBMCs. TRB CDR3 hydrophobicity was greater in CXCR3-positive naive cells than in CXCR3-negative naive cells.

Note on this clonotype: Its antigen is still unknown.

The CDR3 is 14 amino acids. Germline V gene lookup returns CDR1 SEHNR and CDR2 FQNEAQ (reference sequence). The study made its TRB cDNA libraries by 5' RACE, adding UMI labels. TCRdb re-called the 5' RACE reads; every CDR3 protein appears as one record, without DNA. The table lists approximately 140,000 distinct CDR3 sequences. The specimen sequenced was naive CXCR3+ CD8+ T cells from blood. As for subset: CD45RO-CCR7+CD27+CD95- naive CD8+ T cells expressing CXCR3 (TNR3+). The TCR comes from a human donor in good health. Some clones in this sample may be carry-over from other donors' samples. The chain couples TRBV7-9 to TRBJ1-1. CDR3 amino acids: CASSLSYGYAEAFF.